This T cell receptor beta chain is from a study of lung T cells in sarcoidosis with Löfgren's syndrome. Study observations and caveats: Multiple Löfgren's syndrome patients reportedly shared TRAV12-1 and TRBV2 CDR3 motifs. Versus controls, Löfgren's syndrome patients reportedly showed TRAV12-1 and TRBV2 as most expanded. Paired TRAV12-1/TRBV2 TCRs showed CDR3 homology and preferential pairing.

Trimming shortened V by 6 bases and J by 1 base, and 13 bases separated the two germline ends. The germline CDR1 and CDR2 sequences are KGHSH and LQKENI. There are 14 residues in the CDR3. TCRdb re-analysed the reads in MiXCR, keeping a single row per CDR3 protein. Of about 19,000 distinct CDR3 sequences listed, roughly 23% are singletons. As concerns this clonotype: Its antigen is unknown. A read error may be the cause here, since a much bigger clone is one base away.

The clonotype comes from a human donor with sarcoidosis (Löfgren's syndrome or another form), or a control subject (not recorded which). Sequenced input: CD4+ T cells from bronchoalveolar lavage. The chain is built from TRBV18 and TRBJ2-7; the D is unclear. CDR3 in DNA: TGTGCCAGCTCCCGCCGGATGGAATCCTACGAGCAGTACTTC. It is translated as CASSRRMESYEQYF.